This T cell receptor beta chain was obtained from a study of regulatory T cells in long-lasting Graves disease. V was pared by 2 bases and J by 1 base, with 10 bases of the junction left unmatched. Germline V gene data show CDR1 as GTSNPN and CDR2 as SVGIG (reference sequence). CDR3 length: 17 residues. This clonotype was recorded many times. Arm-PCR of CDR3 regions with iRepertoire HTBI primers generated TCR beta libraries. TCRdb independently ran MiXCR on the multiplex PCR reads; one entry per CDR3 protein. The sample lists 500,000 or so distinct CDR3 sequences, 16% seen once, with 12% in the top ten. As for time point: newly diagnosed GD, antithyroid drugs for less than 3 months. PBMCs were the source of the RNA used for TCR sequencing. Diagnosing Graves' disease relied on the American Thyroid Association guidelines. The same sample was also studied in work on T cells in Graves' hyperthyroidism and ophthalmopathy.

This clonotype was obtained from a man aged 35 to 55 with Graves disease. Sequencing used peripheral blood mononuclear cells (PBMCs), obtained at new diagnosis, from a patient treated with antithyroid drugs. This chain joins TRBV30 and TRBJ2-5, with 10 bases that match TRBD2. CDR3 in DNA: TGTGCCTGGAGTCCTAGCGGGAGTAGAGGGGTCCAAGAGACCCAGTACTTC. Residues: CAWSPSGSRGVQETQYF. Full variable domain (missing parts from reference TRBV30 and TRBJ2-5): SQTIHQWPATLVQPVGSPLSLECTVEGTSNPNLYWYRQAAGRGLQLLFYSVGIGQISSEVPQNLSASRPQDRQFILSSKKLLLSDSGFYLCAWSPSGSRGVQETQYFGPGTRLLVL.